Listed below are T cell receptor beta chains from one sample, sequenced in a study of blood T cells in healthy people across ages. TCRdb reanalysed the 5' RACE reads using MiXCR and keeps one entry per CDR3 protein. The sample contains just over 1 million distinct CDR3 sequences, around 45% of which appear only once. The material sequenced was blood. The receptor set was obtained from a woman aged 60-75 years in good health. CDR3s include the opening cysteine and the closing phenylalanine or tryptophan. A D gene is named only where the DNA matches it firmly. The size entry is marked missing in some rows and otherwise reads once, few, many or a size class.

CDR3aa,CDR3nt,d_gene,v_gene,j_gene,abundance,len
CATSPRGSYEQYF,TGTGCCACCAGCCCCCGTGGATCCTACGAGCAGTACTTC,-,TRBV15,TRBJ2-7,few,13
CSVDGTSGSVNEQFF,TGCAGCGTTGATGGGACTAGCGGGAGTGTTAATGAGCAGTTCTTC,TRBD2,TRBV29-1,TRBJ2-1,-,15
CASSSPDRDGSYNEQFF,TGTGCCAGCAGTTCACCCGACAGGGATGGTTCCTACAATGAGCAGTTCTTC,TRBD1,TRBV27,TRBJ2-1,few,17
CASSSFGLAWETQYF,TGTGCCAGCAGCTCCTTTGGGCTAGCGTGGGAGACCCAGTACTTC,-,TRBV14,TRBJ2-5,-,15
CASSSLPGTRMNTEAFF,TGTGCCAGCAGCTCTCTCCCGGGCACGAGAATGAACACTGAAGCTTTCTTT,-,TRBV7-9,TRBJ1-1,few,17
CAISEQTNTEAFF,TGTGCCATCAGTGAACAGACGAACACTGAAGCTTTCTTT,-,TRBV10-3,TRBJ1-1,-,13
CSARVDFREQYF,TGCAGTGCTAGAGTTGACTTTCGTGAGCAGTACTTC,-,TRBV20-1,TRBJ2-5,-,12
CSARDGAYGQFF,TGCAGTGCTAGGGACGGAGCTTATGGGCAGTTCTTC,-,TRBV20-1,TRBJ2-1,-,12
CASSFTSGAEQYF,TGTGCCAGCAGTTTTACTAGCGGGGCCGAGCAGTACTTC,TRBD2,TRBV12-3/TRBV12-4,TRBJ2-7,few,13
CSAHAGGETQYF,TGCAGTGCTCACGCGGGGGGAGAGACCCAGTACTTC,TRBD2,TRBV20-1,TRBJ2-5,few,12
CASSPAPRDSYEQYF,TGTGCCAGCAGCCCTGCCCCAAGGGACTCCTACGAGCAGTACTTC,-,TRBV13,TRBJ2-7,-,15
CASGGGTPYGYTF,TGTGCCAGCGGGGGGGGAACACCATATGGCTACACCTTC,-,TRBV2,TRBJ1-2,-,13
CASSVATRLGTEAFF,TGCGCCAGCAGCGTGGCCACCAGGCTAGGCACTGAAGCTTTCTTT,-,TRBV5-1,TRBJ1-1,few,15
CSAPIGGNNIQYF,TGCAGTGCTCCGATCGGGGGGAACAACATTCAGTACTTC,TRBD2,TRBV20-1,TRBJ2-4,-,13
CATSRDLYRASAGYTF,TGTGCCACCAGCAGAGATCTTTACAGGGCATCGGCTGGCTACACCTTC,-,TRBV15,TRBJ1-2,few,16
CASSLDRETQYF,TGTGCCAGCAGCTTAGATCGAGAGACCCAGTACTTC,-,TRBV5-6,TRBJ2-5,many,12
CASSYSWAEVGEQYF,TGTGCCAGCAGTTACTCCTGGGCTGAAGTGGGCGAGCAGTACTTC,-,TRBV6-5,TRBJ2-7,-,15
CSVGVGLSTGELFF,TGCAGCGTTGGGGTAGGGTTGAGTACCGGGGAGCTGTTTTTT,-,TRBV29-1,TRBJ2-2,few,14
CSAPYPDRGRETQYF,TGCAGTGCCCCCTACCCGGACAGGGGCCGGGAGACCCAGTACTTC,TRBD1,TRBV20-1,TRBJ2-5,-,15
CASTHRASYNSPLHF,TGTGCCAGCACCCACCGGGCCTCCTATAATTCACCCCTCCACTTT,-,TRBV28,TRBJ1-6,-,15